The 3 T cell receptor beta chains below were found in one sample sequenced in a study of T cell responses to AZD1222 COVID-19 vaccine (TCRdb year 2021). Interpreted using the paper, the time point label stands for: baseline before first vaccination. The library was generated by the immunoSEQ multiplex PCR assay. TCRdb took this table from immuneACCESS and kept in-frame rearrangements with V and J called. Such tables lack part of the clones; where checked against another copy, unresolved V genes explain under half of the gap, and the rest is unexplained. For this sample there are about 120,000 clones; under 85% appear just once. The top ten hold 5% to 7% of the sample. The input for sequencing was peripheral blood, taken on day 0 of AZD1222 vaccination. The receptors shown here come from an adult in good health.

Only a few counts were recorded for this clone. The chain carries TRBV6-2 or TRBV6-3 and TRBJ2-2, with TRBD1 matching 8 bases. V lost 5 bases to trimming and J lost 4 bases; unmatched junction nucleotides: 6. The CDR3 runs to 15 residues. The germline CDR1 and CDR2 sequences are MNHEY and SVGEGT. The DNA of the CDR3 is TGTGCCAGCAGTCAGACAGGGGCGGGCACCGGGGAGCTGTTTTTT. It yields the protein CASSQTGAGTGELFF.

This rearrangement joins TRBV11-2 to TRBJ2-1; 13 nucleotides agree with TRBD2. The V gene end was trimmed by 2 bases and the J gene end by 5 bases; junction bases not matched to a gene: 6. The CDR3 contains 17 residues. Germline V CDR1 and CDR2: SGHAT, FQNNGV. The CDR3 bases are TGTGCCAGCAGCTTAACTAGCGGGGGGGCCTACCACAATGAGCAGTTCTTC. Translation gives CASSLTSGGAYHNEQFF.

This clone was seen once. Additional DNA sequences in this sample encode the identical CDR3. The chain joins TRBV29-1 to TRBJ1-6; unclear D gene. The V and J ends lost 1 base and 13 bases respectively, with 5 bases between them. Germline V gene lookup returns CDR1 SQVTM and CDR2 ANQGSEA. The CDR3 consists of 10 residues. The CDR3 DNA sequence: TGCAGCGTTGAAGTTCCGCCCCTCCACTTT. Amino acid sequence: CSVEVPPLHF.